This T cell receptor (beta chain) was profiled in a study of blood T cell repertoires in COVID-19. Looking at the study overall: The samples span acute and convalescent COVID-19 from the United States, Italy and Spain. PBMCs, B-cell-depleted T cells, or T cells were the source of the cDNA or gDNA that made up the material.

Original handling: How many nucleated cells were present was estimated from reference gene primer amplification. Sequenced by immunoSEQ multiplex PCR; TCRdb stores in-frame clones only, minus some. The D gene and trimming were derived from the DNA, and the V and J assignments and clone size from that table. The sample has roughly 170,000 clones; more than 80% are singletons. Sequencing was performed on peripheral blood. The origin of this receptor is a human donor in a cohort sampled during active COVID-19.

The CDR3 loop reads CASSQERGVTDTQYF. CDR3 nucleotides: TGTGCCAGCAGCCAAGAACGGGGGGTCACAGATACGCAGTATTTT. The chain joins TRBV14 to TRBJ2-3, with 7 nucleotides matching TRBD2. CDR1 and CDR2 (germline): SGHDN, FVKESK. CDR3 size: 15 residues. The ends lost 0 bases at V and 2 bases at J; junction bases unmatched: 2.